This paragraph covers one TCR beta chain sequence. Its antigen is unidentified. This sample was included in a study of T cell repertoires in cytomegalovirus infection. At the level of the study: Signatures in public TCR beta sequences pointed to both CMV infection and matching HLA type.

V lost 6 bases, J lost 0 bases, and 2 bases lay in between. There are 12 residues in the CDR3. In germline, CDR1 is MNHNS, CDR2 SASEGT. Via MiXCR, TCRdb re-called the reads, giving one row per CDR3 protein. The table lists around 500,000 distinct CDR3 sequences, about 44% of them singletons. The TCR comes from a human donor in good health (CMV status not recorded). Some clones in this sample may be carry-over from other donors' samples. The chain employs TRBV6-1 and TRBJ1-4; D gene uncertain. The starting material was cultured PBMCs, obtained from culture after CMV antigen stimulation. The CDR3 region is CASRSTNEKLFF. The CDR3 nucleotides are TGTGCCAGCAGATCAACTAATGAAAAACTGTTTTTT.